The 2 T cell receptor beta chains presented below share a single source sample, sequenced in a study of T cells after yellow fever vaccination. Each CDR3 protein gets one entry after TCRdb re-called the 5' RACE reads with MiXCR. The sample includes roughly 500,000 distinct CDR3 sequences, roughly 19% of them seen just once. The specimen was PBMCs, collected 15 days after the yellow fever booster vaccination. These receptors all come from a man younger than 45 who received the YFV17D yellow fever vaccine.

In regard to this clonotype: Mismatch with germline at one junction end may stem from a read error. V usage is TRBV12-3 or TRBV12-4 and J usage is TRBJ2-3; unclear D gene. This CDR3 is 14 amino acids long. In nucleotides, the CDR3 is TGTGCCGGCAGCCTCCTTCGGAACGCAGATACGCAGTATTTT. This gives the protein CAGSLLRNADTQYF.

The chain joins TRBV29-1 to TRBJ1-2; D gene unclear. CDR3 length equals 12 residues. Trimming pared 5 bases from V and 0 bases from J, leaving 7 bases between. Per germline, CDR1 SQVTM and CDR2 ANQGSEA. Here the CDR3 reads CSVTESNYGYTF. The CDR3 nucleotides are TGCAGCGTTACCGAATCTAACTATGGCTACACCTTC.